The clone carrying this TCR beta chain showed up just a few times. Its target is not known. The sample belongs to a study of T cell repertoires in cytomegalovirus infection. Across the study: From public TCR beta signatures came an indication of both CMV infection and matching HLA type. General study findings and limits: CMV carriers with the relevant HLA were identified by cumulative public TCR beta family frequency. Dominating the ex vivo response were TCR beta clonotypes that were CMV-specific and HLA-C-restricted.

TCRdb itself ran the reads through MiXCR, one entry per CDR3 protein. The sample lists about 740,000 distinct CDR3 sequences, 35% occurring once. The germline V gene encodes CDR1 MNHNS and CDR2 SASEGT. Trimming took 6 bases from V and 1 from J, leaving 19 bases between them. The CDR3 has 17 amino acids. The sample was PBMCs. The sequence derives from a human donor in good health (CMV status not recorded). Some clones in this sample may be carry-over from other donors' samples. The V call is TRBV6-1, the J call TRBJ2-1; unclear D gene. The CDR3 nucleotides are TGTGCCAGCAGGCAGACACACTACCCCTATTCCTACAATGAGCAGTTCTTC. It specifies CASRQTHYPYSYNEQFF.